These T cell receptor beta chains were read from a single sample in a study of control samples from healthy donors and cancer patients. Data came from immunoSEQ multiplex PCR; TCRdb stores just in-frame clones and leaves some out. Of under 150,000 clones in the sample, over 85% were seen once. Input material: PBMCs. These receptors came from a man aged 45-65 years with head and neck cancer. CDR3s include the opening cysteine and the closing phenylalanine or tryptophan.

TRBV28,TRBJ2-1,CASRPPHKAGGSRTYNEQFF
TRBV7-9,TRBJ2-1,CASSFGINDNEQFF
TRBV7-2,TRBJ2-1,CASSLAYDGGNEQFF
TRBV28,TRBJ2-5,CASNSRWGRETQYF
TRBV28,TRBJ2-5,CASATGVPETQYF
TRBV5-5,TRBJ2-2,CASSLYPSGQINTGELFF
TRBV6-5,TRBJ1-2,CASSSTGEGYGYTF
TRBV10-3,TRBJ2-7,CAIRGTGGPYEQYF
TRBV19,TRBJ2-2,CASCPSANTGELFF
TRBV4-1,TRBJ2-7,CASSQGPSSYEQYF
TRBV6-5,TRBJ2-1,CASSYGDSYNEQFF
TRBV18,TRBJ2-7,CASSQEWTDYEQYF
TRBV10-3,TRBJ1-2,CAIRQGEHDGYTF
TRBV3-1/TRBV3-2,TRBJ1-4,CASSQVPTPNGKLFF
TRBV6-1,TRBJ1-1,CASSDPTEAFF
TRBV6-2/TRBV6-3,TRBJ1-1,CASSYSGGTEAFF
TRBV27,TRBJ2-3,CASSLMGVSTDTQYF
TRBV27,TRBJ2-3,CASSLPQGGFVHTQYF
TRBV5-1,TRBJ2-3,CASSRRGGTTDTQYF
TRBV5-1,TRBJ1-4,CASSSTGDRGYEKLFF
TRBV10-3,TRBJ2-3,CAISESSLDTQYF
TRBV7-9,TRBJ2-7,CASTIRQGGEQYF
TRBV19,TRBJ2-1,CASSASSGGAYNEQFF
TRBV19,TRBJ1-5,CASSMNPGAPNQPQHF
TRBV6-6,TRBJ2-7,CASSSQNSYEQYF
TRBV10-2,TRBJ1-1,CACRLGGDTEAFF
TRBV28,TRBJ2-3,CASSFRLGTDTQYF
TRBV7-2,TRBJ2-3,CASSPPTSFTDTQYF
TRBV21-1,TRBJ1-3,CASSSAANTIYF
TRBV6-1,TRBJ2-7,CASSEEGTGSLAYF
TRBV2,TRBJ1-3,CASSEAGVQGSGNTIYF
TRBV29-1,TRBJ2-1,CSVVPRTSGISWDEQFF
TRBV7-2,TRBJ2-1,CASSLAMGLAGGEQFF
TRBV7-3,TRBJ2-2,CASSPGQGAGELFF
TRBV13,TRBJ2-4,CASSSTIRSASYKNIQYF
TRBV11-3,TRBJ2-1,CASSPPGDFGYNEQFF
TRBV24-1,TRBJ2-1,CATSTGRGGLGNEQFF
TRBV13,TRBJ1-2,CASSLQGPYGYTF
TRBV14,TRBJ2-1,CASSHWQGLDNEQFF
TRBV15,TRBJ2-1,CATSRQGAPGEQFF
TRBV13,TRBJ2-7,CASSPRDSYEQYF
TRBV5-1,TRBJ1-1,CASSLSPTGRYTEAFF
TRBV19,TRBJ1-3,CASNPEGTSGNTIYF
TRBV2,TRBJ2-3,CASSGVAGGIIDTQYF
TRBV24-1,TRBJ1-2,CATSEGMSNYGYTF
TRBV5-5,TRBJ1-1,CASKWGENTEAFF
TRBV12-5,TRBJ1-1,CASGTGRLTEAFF
TRBV9,TRBJ2-1,CASSPRWGSSYNEQFF
TRBV25-1,TRBJ2-5,CASSEYRGGRALETQYF
TRBV2,TRBJ2-7,CASSETRSSYEQYF
TRBV7-6,TRBJ2-1,CASSLAGRSDEQFF
TRBV5-1,TRBJ2-1,CASSGKTGVEQFF